A selection of T cell receptor beta chains follows, all from one sample in a study of esophageal squamous cell carcinoma under preoperative chemotherapy. TCRdb re-analysed the PCR reads in MiXCR, keeping a single row per CDR3 protein. The sample yields 32,000 or so distinct CDR3 sequences, 40% to 65% seen once. This material was acquired from a patient given preoperative chemotherapy. The receptors here all came from a human donor with esophageal squamous cell carcinoma. The donor label of this sample is uncertain. Each CDR3 is given with its conserved first and last residue. D genes are given only for firm matches. Not all rows give a size; the values are once, few, many and, for expanded clones, a class.

>TRBD2|TRBV11-2|many|TRBJ2-1
CASSFRLAGEAQFF
TGTGCCAGCAGCTTCCGTCTAGCGGGGGAGGCCCAGTTCTTC
>TRBD2|TRBV7-6|NA|TRBJ2-7
CASTGGGFKDTQYF
TGTGCCAGCACGGGGGGGGGGTTCAAAGACACGCAGTACTTC
>TRBD2|TRBV7-2|many|TRBJ2-4
CASSPRTSVGAKNIQYF
TGTGCCAGCAGCCCCCGGACTAGTGTAGGTGCCAAAAACATTCAGTACTTC
>NA|TRBV19|NA|TRBJ2-2
CASSIGGALQGSGELFF
TGTGCCAGTAGTATTGGGGGGGCTCTACAGGGTTCAGGGGAGCTGTTTTTT
>NA|TRBV6-2/TRBV6-3|many|TRBJ2-7
CASADGGPTYEQYF
TGTGCCAGCGCCGATGGGGGACCCACCTACGAGCAGTACTTC
>NA|TRBV28|NA|TRBJ2-7
CASSYGQFTYEQYF
TGTGCCAGCAGTTACGGACAGTTTACCTACGAGCAGTACTTC
>TRBD1|TRBV24-1|NA|TRBJ2-3
CATRGDRGTDTQYF
TGTGCCACCAGGGGTGACAGGGGGACAGATACGCAGTATTTT
>TRBD2|TRBV7-2|once|TRBJ2-4
CAGSGGCAKDTQYF
TGTGCGGGGAGCGGGGGCTGCGCCAAAGACACTCAGTACTTC
>NA|TRBV7-3|once|TRBJ2-3
CARRIGGRSPETQYF
TGTGCCAGGAGGATCGGGGGCCGGAGCCCAGAGACCCAGTATTTT
>NA|TRBV11-3|NA|TRBJ2-3
CASSSTELGTQYF
TGTGCCAGCAGCTCCACTGAATTGGGTACGCAGTATTTT
>NA|TRBV10-1|NA|TRBJ2-5
CASSGVRASQETQYF
TGCGCCAGCAGTGGGGTGAGGGCTAGCCAAGAGACCCAGTACTTC
>NA|TRBV11-1|NA|TRBJ2-3
CASRATGGRGTDTQYF
TGTGCCAGCAGGGCGACTGGGGGCCGTGGCACAGATACCCAGTATTTC
>NA|TRBV5-1|few|TRBJ1-4
CASSLGQATNEKLFF
TGCGCCAGCAGCTTGGGACAGGCAACTAATGAAAAACTGTTTTTT
>NA|TRBV11-3|NA|TRBJ2-5
CASSLAAVQETQYF
TGTGCCAGCAGCTTGGCGGCGGTCCAAGAGACCCAGTACTTC
>TRBD1|TRBV7-2|NA|TRBJ1-2
CASSWGQGAISGYGYTF
TGTGCCAGCAGCTGGGGACAGGGGGCGATATCAGGATATGGCTACACCTTC
>TRBD1|TRBV6-1|NA|TRBJ1-4
CASSGQGADREKLFF
TGTGCCAGCAGTGGACAGGGGGCGGATCGGGAAAAACTGTTTTTT
>TRBD2|TRBV7-6|NA|TRBJ2-3
CAGSGGRFTDTQYF
TGTGCGGGCAGCGGGGGGCGTTTCACAGATACCCAGTATTTC
>TRBD2|TRBV7-8|NA|TRBJ2-3
CAGRVGGPGPETQYF
TGTGCCGGGAGGGTCGGGGGTCCTGGCCCAGAGACGCAGTACTTT
>NA|TRBV7-2|NA|TRBJ2-4
CASGLSDQNTQYF
TGTGCCAGCGGCCTGAGTGACCAAAACACCCAGTACTTC
>NA|TRBV7-2|NA|TRBJ2-2
CASSLGAGALKSEALYF
TGTGCCAGCAGCTTGGGGGCCGGGGCCCTGAAATCCGAGGCGCTGTATTTT
>NA|TRBV7-2|NA|TRBJ2-5
CAGGSGGRDPETQYF
TGTGCCGGGGGGTCCGGGGGGCGGGACCCAGAGACCCAGTACTTC
>TRBD2|TRBV7-3|NA|TRBJ2-7
CASSLSPSGRFNEQYF
TGTGCCAGCAGCTTAAGTCCTAGCGGGAGGTTCAATGAGCAGTACTTC
>TRBD1|TRBV12-3/TRBV12-4|NA|TRBJ2-1
CASGTGQGNYNEQFF
TGTGCCAGCGGAACCGGACAGGGGAATTACAATGAGCAGTTCTTC
>TRBD1|TRBV7-2|few|TRBJ2-3
CASSHSEDRPSDTQYF
TGTGCCAGCAGCCATTCAGAGGACAGGCCCTCAGATACGCAGTATTTT
>NA|TRBV7-2|NA|TRBJ2-3
CASCLGSSGGVEETQYF
TGTGCCAGCTGCTTGGGGTCCAGCGGCGGGGTCGAAGAGACGCAGTACTTT
>TRBD1|TRBV6-1|many|TRBJ2-5
CASREGQGEAETQYF
TGTGCCAGCAGAGAGGGACAGGGGGAGGCGGAGACCCAGTACTTC
>NA|TRBV6-5|NA|TRBJ2-7
CASSYIVGYEQYF
TGTGCCAGCAGTTACATCGTAGGCTACGAGCAGTACTTC
>NA|TRBV6-1|few|TRBJ2-3
CASSPGRADNTQYF
TGTGCCAGCAGTCCGGGGCGAGCCGACAACACGCAGTATTTT
>NA|TRBV7-2|NA|TRBJ2-3
CASSAVGGAPGAQYF
TGTGCCAGCAGCGCTGTCGGGGGAGCCCCCGGGGCGCAGTATTTT
>TRBD1|TRBV5-1|NA|TRBJ1-6
CASSPTGEDSPLHF
TGCGCCAGCAGCCCGACAGGGGAAGATTCACCCCTCCACTTT
>NA|TRBV6-1|many|TRBJ1-6
CASSEAGGRGRSYNSPLHF
TGTGCCAGCAGTGAAGCTGGAGGCAGGGGACGCTCCTATAATTCACCCCTCCACTTT
>NA|TRBV5-5|once|TRBJ2-1
CASSLGAAEWYNEQFF
TGTGCCAGCAGCTTGGGAGCGGCAGAGTGGTACAATGAGCAGTTCTTC
>NA|TRBV12-3/TRBV12-4|many|TRBJ1-2
CASRVTGISNYGYTF
TGTGCCAGCAGGGTAACAGGCATCTCTAACTATGGCTACACCTTC
>NA|TRBV6-4|many|TRBJ2-3
CASSDSGMTDTQYF
TGTGCCAGCAGTGACTCGGGGATGACGGATACGCAGTATTTT
>TRBD2|TRBV12-3/TRBV12-4|NA|TRBJ2-1
CASSPMTSGRGNEQFF
TGTGCCAGCAGTCCAATGACTAGCGGGAGGGGGAATGAGCAGTTCTTC
>NA|TRBV12-3/TRBV12-4|once|TRBJ2-4
CAAGLGGRDKDIQYF
TGTGCCGCGGGGCTGGGGGGCCGTGACAAAGACATCCAGTACTTC
>NA|TRBV6-5|NA|TRBJ2-3
CASSYSTVSTGTQYF
TGTGCCAGCAGTTACTCGACAGTGAGCACAGGGACGCAGTATTTT
>NA|TRBV7-9|few|TRBJ2-1
CASLGDSSYNEQFF
TGTGCCAGCCTGGGCGACAGCTCCTACAATGAGCAGTTCTTC
>TRBD1|TRBV7-6|many|TRBJ1-1
CASSFRVGGFRNTEAFF
TGTGCCAGCAGCTTCCGAGTAGGGGGCTTCCGGAACACTGAAGCTTTCTTT
>TRBD2|TRBV11-1|medium-sized|TRBJ2-7
CASSFAAGGAYEQYF
TGTGCCAGCAGCTTTGCGGCGGGGGGGGCCTACGAGCAGTACTTC
>NA|TRBV7-6|NA|TRBJ2-4
CRSTSLWAKNTQYF
TGCCGCAGCACGTCGCTGTGGGCCAAAAACACTCAGTACTTC
>NA|TRBV6-1|NA|TRBJ2-4
CGSETGAGATNTQYF
TGTGGCAGTGAAACGGGGGCGGGGGCCACCAATACGCAGTACTTC
>NA|TRBV12-3/TRBV12-4|NA|TRBJ1-2
CASSLYPLRNYGYTF
TGTGCCAGCAGTTTATACCCCCTACGCAACTATGGCTACACCTTC
>TRBD1|TRBV6-1|NA|TRBJ2-3
CASSGQATDTQYF
TGTGCCAGCAGCGGACAGGCTACAGATACGCAGTATTTT
>NA|TRBV6-2/TRBV6-3|many|TRBJ2-1
CASSPDLGYEQFF
TGTGCCAGCAGCCCCGATCTAGGTTATGAGCAGTTCTTC
>NA|TRBV7-3|NA|TRBJ2-3
CASSRELGRGAENTQYF
TGTGCCAGCAGCCGCGAACTGGGGCGGGGAGCCGAAAATACGCAGTATTTC
>NA|TRBV7-2|NA|TRBJ2-1
CASSPQADSTDAQYF
TGTGCCAGCAGCCCCCAGGCCGACAGCACCGATGCGCAGTACTTT
>NA|TRBV5-6|NA|TRBJ2-7
CASSLAGSYEQYF
TGTGCCAGCAGCTTGGCCGGGTCTTACGAGCAGTACTTC
>NA|TRBV6-1|NA|TRBJ2-3
CASSPGPSPTNTQYF
TGTGCCAGCAGCCCGGGGCCGAGCCCTACAAATACGCAGTATTTT
>TRBD1|TRBV5-1|NA|TRBJ2-7
CASSTGQGAYEQYF
TGCGCCAGCAGCACCGGACAGGGAGCCTACGAGCAGTACTTC